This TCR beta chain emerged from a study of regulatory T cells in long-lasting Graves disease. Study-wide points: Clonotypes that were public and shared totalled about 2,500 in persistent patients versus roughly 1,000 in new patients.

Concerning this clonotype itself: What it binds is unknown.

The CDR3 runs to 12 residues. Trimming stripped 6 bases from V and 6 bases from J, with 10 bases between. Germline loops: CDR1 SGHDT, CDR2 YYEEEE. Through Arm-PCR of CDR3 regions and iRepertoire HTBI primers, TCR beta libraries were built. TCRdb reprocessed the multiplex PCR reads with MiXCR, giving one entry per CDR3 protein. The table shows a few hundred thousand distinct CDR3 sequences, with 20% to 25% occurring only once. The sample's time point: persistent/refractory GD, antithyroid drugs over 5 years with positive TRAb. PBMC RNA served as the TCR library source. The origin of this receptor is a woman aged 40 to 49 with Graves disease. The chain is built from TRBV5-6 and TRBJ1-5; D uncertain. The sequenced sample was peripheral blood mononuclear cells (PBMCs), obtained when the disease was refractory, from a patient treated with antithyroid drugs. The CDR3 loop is CASTVLGQPQHF. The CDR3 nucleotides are TGTGCCAGCACCGTTTTGGGTCAGCCCCAGCATTTT. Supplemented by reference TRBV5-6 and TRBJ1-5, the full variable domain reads DAGVTQSPTHLIKTRGQQVTLRCSPKSGHDTVSWYQQALGQGPQFIFQYYEEEERQRGNFPDRFSGHQFPNYSSELNVNALLLGDSALYLCASTVLGQPQHFGDGTRLSIL.